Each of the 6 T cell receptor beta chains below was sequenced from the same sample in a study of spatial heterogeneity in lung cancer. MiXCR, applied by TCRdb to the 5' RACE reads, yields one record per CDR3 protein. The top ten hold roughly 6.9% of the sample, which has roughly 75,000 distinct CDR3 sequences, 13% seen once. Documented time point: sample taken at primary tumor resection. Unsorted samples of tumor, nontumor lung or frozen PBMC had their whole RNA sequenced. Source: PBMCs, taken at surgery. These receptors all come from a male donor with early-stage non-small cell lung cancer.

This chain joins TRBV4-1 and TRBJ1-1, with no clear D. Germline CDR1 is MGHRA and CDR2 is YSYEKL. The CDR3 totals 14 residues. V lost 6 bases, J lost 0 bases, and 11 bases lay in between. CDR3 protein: CASRGLTVNTEAFF. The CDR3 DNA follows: TGCGCCAGCAGAGGATTGACGGTGAACACTGAAGCTTTCTTT.

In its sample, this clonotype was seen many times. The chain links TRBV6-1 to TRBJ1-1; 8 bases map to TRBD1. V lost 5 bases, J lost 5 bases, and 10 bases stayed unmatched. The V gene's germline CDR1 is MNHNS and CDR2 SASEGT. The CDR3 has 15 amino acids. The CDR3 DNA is TGTGCCAGCAGTTGGACAGGGACGAGGGAAACTGAAGCTTTCTTT. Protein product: CASSWTGTRETEAFF.

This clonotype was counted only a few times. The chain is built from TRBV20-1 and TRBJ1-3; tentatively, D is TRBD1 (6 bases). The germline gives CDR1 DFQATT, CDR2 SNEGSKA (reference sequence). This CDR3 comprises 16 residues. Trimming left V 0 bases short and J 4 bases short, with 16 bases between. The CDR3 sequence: CSARDQSTGPGNTIYF. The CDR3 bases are TGCAGTGCTAGAGATCAATCCACAGGGCCCGGAAACACCATATATTTT.

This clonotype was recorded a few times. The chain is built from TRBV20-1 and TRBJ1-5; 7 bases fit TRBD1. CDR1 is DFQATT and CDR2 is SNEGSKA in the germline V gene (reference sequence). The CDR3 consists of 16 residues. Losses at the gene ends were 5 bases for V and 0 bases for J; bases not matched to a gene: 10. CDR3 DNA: TGCAGTGCTCGGGGACAGTCCGTTTATAGCAATCAGCCCCAGCATTTT. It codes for CSARGQSVYSNQPQHF.

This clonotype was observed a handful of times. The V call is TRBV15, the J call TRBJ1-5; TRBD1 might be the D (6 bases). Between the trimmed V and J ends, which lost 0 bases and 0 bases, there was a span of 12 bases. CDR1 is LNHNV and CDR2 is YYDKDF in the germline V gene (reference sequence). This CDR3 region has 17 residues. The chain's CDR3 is CATSRDRGGVSNQPQHF. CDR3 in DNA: TGTGCCACCAGCAGAGATAGGGGGGGTGTTAGCAATCAGCCCCAGCATTTT.

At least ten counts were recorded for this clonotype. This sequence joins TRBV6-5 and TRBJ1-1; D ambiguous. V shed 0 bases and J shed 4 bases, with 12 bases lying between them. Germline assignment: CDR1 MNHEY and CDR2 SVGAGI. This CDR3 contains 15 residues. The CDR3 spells CASSYSYTQATEAFF. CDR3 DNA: TGTGCCAGCAGTTACTCTTACACGCAGGCCACTGAAGCTTTCTTT.